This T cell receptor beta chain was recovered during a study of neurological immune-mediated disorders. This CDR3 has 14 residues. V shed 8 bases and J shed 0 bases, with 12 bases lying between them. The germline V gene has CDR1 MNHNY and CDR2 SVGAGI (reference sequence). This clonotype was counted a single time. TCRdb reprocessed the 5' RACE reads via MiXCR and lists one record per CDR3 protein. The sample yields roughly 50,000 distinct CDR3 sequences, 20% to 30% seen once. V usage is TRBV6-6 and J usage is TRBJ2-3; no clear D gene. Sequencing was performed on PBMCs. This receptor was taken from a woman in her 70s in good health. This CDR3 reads CASAPSSSTDTQYF. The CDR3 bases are TGTGCCAGCGCCCCCAGCTCCAGCACAGATACGCAGTATTTT.